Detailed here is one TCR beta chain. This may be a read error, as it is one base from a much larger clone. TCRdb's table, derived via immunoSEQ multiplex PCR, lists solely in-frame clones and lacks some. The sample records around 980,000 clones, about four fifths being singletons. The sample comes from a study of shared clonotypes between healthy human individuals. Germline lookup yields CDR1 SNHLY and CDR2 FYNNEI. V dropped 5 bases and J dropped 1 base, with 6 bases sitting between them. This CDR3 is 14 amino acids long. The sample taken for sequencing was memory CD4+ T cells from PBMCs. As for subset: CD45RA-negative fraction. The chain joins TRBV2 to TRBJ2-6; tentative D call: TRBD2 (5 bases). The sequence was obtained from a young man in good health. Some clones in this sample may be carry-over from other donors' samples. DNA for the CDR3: TGTGCCAGCAGTCGGGAATCTGGGGCCAACGTCCTGACTTTC. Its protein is CASSRESGANVLTF.